This T cell receptor beta chain emerged from a study of early T cells in non-severe SARS-CoV-2 infection. Study outcomes and limitations: A preference for anti-spike CD8 responses marked VDJdb matching, which missed private and CD4 specificities.

Individual cDNA molecules carried attached unique molecular identifiers. Each CDR3 protein gets one entry after TCRdb re-called the 5' RACE reads with MiXCR. Among about 22,000 distinct CDR3 sequences listed, 3% to 4% were seen once. The CDR3 has 13 amino acids. CDR1 and CDR2 (germline): SQVTM, ANQGSEA. Trimming removed 6 bases from V and 0 bases from J, with 9 bases in between. This clonotype was observed at least ten times. Its antigen remains unidentified. The rearrangement joins TRBV29-1 to TRBJ1-3; D call uncertain. The TCR was taken from an adult who was a healthcare worker with PCR-confirmed SARS-CoV-2 infection or an uninfected control (not recorded which). Sequenced input: whole blood. The CDR3 region has the DNA TGCAGCGTCACGGGCCTCTCTGGAAACACCATATATTTT. Its protein product is CSVTGLSGNTIYF.